The 3 T cell receptor beta chains below come from one sample, sequenced in a study of identical twins. From the 5' RACE reads, TCRdb called clonotypes with MiXCR, one entry per CDR3 protein. The sample records approximately 620,000 distinct CDR3 sequences, over 8.5% being singletons. This sample also belongs to another study, concerning yellow fever vaccine responses in identical twins.

Sequencing input: PBMCs. These receptors originate from a woman aged 18-29 years in good health.

This clonotype was seen many times. The chain recombines TRBV4-3 with TRBJ2-3, with 10 bases aligning to TRBD1. Trimming cost V 2 bases and J 4 bases; bases outside gene matches: 6. The CDR3 is 16 amino acids. Germline V gene data show CDR1 as LGHNA and CDR2 as YSLEER. CDR3 region: CASSQKPGTGADTQYF. CDR3 DNA: TGCGCCAGCAGCCAAAAACCCGGGACAGGGGCAGATACGCAGTATTTT.

This clonotype has more than one count but fewer than ten. The V call is TRBV9, the J call TRBJ1-4, with 10 bases fitting TRBD1. V was clipped by 4 bases and J by 5 bases; unmatched bases: 8. From germline, CDR1 is SGDLS and CDR2 YYNGEE. The CDR3 consists of 16 residues. The CDR3 DNA follows: TGTGCCAGCAGCTCCAAGCCGGGACAGGGGAATGAAAAACTGTTTTTT. Translated, it gives CASSSKPGQGNEKLFF.

V is TRBV29-1 and J is TRBJ1-2; maybe TRBD1 (5 bases). Germline V CDR1 and CDR2: SQVTM, ANQGSEA. Between the trimmed V and J ends, which lost 8 bases and 7 bases, there was a span of 17 bases. The CDR3 is 12 residues long. The CDR3 reads CSSTQVLGGYTF. As DNA, the CDR3 is TGCAGCAGCACACAGGTGTTAGGTGGCTACACCTTC.